Presented here are 11 T cell receptor beta chains from one specimen sequenced in a study of cytotoxic CD8 clonotypes in ibrutinib-treated CLL. Here immunoSEQ multiplex PCR was the method, and the copy in TCRdb shows in-frame clones only, minus some. This table has approximately 200,000 clones, approximately 72% appearing once. Sequencing was performed on PBMCs, taken after 24 months of ibrutinib treatment. These receptors all come from a human donor with chronic lymphocytic leukemia.

The chain links TRBV19 to TRBJ2-2; D tentatively fits TRBD1 or TRBD2 (5 bases each). Trimming shortened V by 3 bases and J by 1 base, and 15 bases separated the two germline ends. The CDR3 has 17 amino acids. The V gene's germline CDR1 is LNHDA and CDR2 SQIVND (reference sequence). The CDR3: CASSIGTNLRNTGELFF. The CDR3 DNA reads TGTGCCAGTAGTATCGGGACCAACCTGAGGAACACCGGGGAGCTGTTTTTT.

The V call is TRBV5-1, the J call TRBJ2-7; 10 nucleotides agree with TRBD2. Per germline, CDR1 SGHRS and CDR2 YFSETQ. Unmatched junction bases numbered 21, after V lost 2 bases and J lost 7 bases. The CDR3 contains 19 residues. This chain's CDR3 is CASSLTQALLAGTPREQYF. Here the CDR3 DNA reads TGCGCCAGCAGCTTAACCCAAGCGCTACTAGCGGGAACCCCTCGGGAGCAGTACTTC.

The chain is built from TRBV6-5 and TRBJ1-5, with 8 bases aligning to TRBD1. V shed 2 bases, J shed 7 bases, and the junction held 7 bases outside the gene matches. The CDR3 has 15 residues. CDR1 is MNHEY, CDR2 SVGAGI, per germline. CDR3 protein: CASSYLDREDQPQHF. The CDR3 DNA reads as TGTGCCAGCAGTTACCTGGACAGGGAGGACCAGCCCCAGCATTTT.

The chain uses TRBV5-6 and TRBJ2-1; D possibly corresponds to TRBD1 (5 bases). Trimming took off 2 bases at V and 5 bases at J, with 14 bases between the two ends. Germline values: CDR1 SGHDT, CDR2 YYEEEE. The CDR3 runs 15 residues. CDR3 sequence (DNA): TGTGCCAGCAGCTTCCTTCCAGACAGAAACAATGAGCAGTTCTTC. This gives the protein CASSFLPDRNNEQFF.

This chain uses TRBV7-9 with TRBJ2-2, with D possibly TRBD2 on 5 matching bases. V dropped 2 bases and J dropped 1 base, with 20 bases sitting between them. This CDR3 has 19 residues. CDR1 is SEHNR and CDR2 is FQNEAQ in the germline V gene (reference sequence). CDR3 sequence reads: CASSLYGVVGWLNTGELFF. The CDR3 bases are TGTGCCAGCAGCTTATACGGGGTTGTCGGATGGTTGAACACCGGGGAGCTGTTTTTT.

The chain combines TRBV30 with TRBJ1-2, with TRBD1 matching 7 bases. Germline CDR1 reads GTSNPN; CDR2 reads SVGIG (reference sequence). The V gene end was trimmed by 1 base and the J gene end by 6 bases; junction bases not matched to a gene: 11. The CDR3 covers 15 residues. CDR3 residues: CAWSGVSTGVDGYTF. CDR3 coding DNA: TGTGCCTGGAGTGGGGTGAGCACAGGGGTAGATGGCTACACCTTC.

This clone occurred once. The chain recombines TRBV15 with TRBJ2-7; 11 bases agree with TRBD1. After removal of 8 bases from V and 4 bases from J, the junction contained 7 bases not matched to a gene. From germline, CDR1 is LNHNV and CDR2 YYDKDF (reference sequence). CDR3 length: 14 amino acids. The CDR3 nucleotides read TGTGCCACCGGAGGGACAGGGGGGAAGTACGAGCAGTACTTC. It specifies CATGGTGGKYEQYF.

This clone was seen a handful of times. The genes are TRBV29-1 and TRBJ2-1; D assignment may be TRBD1 or TRBD2 (5 bases each). Germline assignment: CDR1 SQVTM and CDR2 ANQGSEA. Between the trimmed V and J ends, which lost 5 bases and 5 bases, there was a span of 13 bases. There are 13 residues in the CDR3. CDR3 nucleotide sequence: TGCAGCGTTTGGGACCCAAAACACAATGAGCAGTTCTTC. Translation: CSVWDPKHNEQFF.

This clone was picked up many times. CDR3 coding DNA: TGTGCCAGCAGCTTAGATCTGATAGGTGAGCAGTTCTTC. This sequence encodes CASSLDLIGEQFF. The genes are TRBV7-9 and TRBJ2-1; D is undetermined. Germline CDR1 SEHNR, CDR2 FQNEAQ (reference sequence). This CDR3 has 13 amino acids. Deletions cut 1 base from V and 9 bases from J, with 10 bases between.

The gene calls are TRBV10-1 and TRBJ2-3; 9 bases are a match to TRBD1. Germline trimming cut 3 bases from V and 3 bases from J; bases unmatched to any gene: 7. The CDR3 has 16 residues. CDR1 is WNHNN, CDR2 SYGVQD, per germline (reference sequence). The CDR3 region is CASSDGTGRWTDTQYF. Here the CDR3 DNA reads TGCGCCAGCAGTGACGGGACAGGGAGATGGACAGATACGCAGTATTTT.

In this sample, this clone turned up once. The V and J genes are TRBV5-1 and TRBJ2-6; perhaps TRBD1 as D (5 bases). The CDR3 contains 17 residues. Germline CDR1 SGHRS, CDR2 YFSETQ. Between the trimmed V and J ends, which lost 2 bases and 0 bases, there was a span of 12 bases. Written as DNA, the CDR3 is TGCGCCAGCAGCTTATGGGGCGACCTCTCTGGGGCCAACGTCCTGACTTTC. Translation gives CASSLWGDLSGANVLTF.